The text below deals with one TCR beta chain. This table comes from immunoSEQ multiplex PCR, and its TCRdb copy is limited to in-frame clones, with some not included. The data contain about 49,000 clones, around 82% of them singletons. This specimen belongs to a study of blood T cell repertoires in COVID-19. This receptor was identified in a human donor in a cohort sampled during active COVID-19. The material sequenced was peripheral blood.

This CDR3 is CASSQVSGQNDLGYTF. Written as DNA, the CDR3 is TGTGCCAGCAGCCAAGTATCGGGACAGAACGATTTGGGCTACACCTTC. This sequence joins TRBV3-1 (or the pseudogene TRBV3-2) and TRBJ1-2, with 7 bases fitting TRBD1. V shed 1 base, J shed 8 bases, and the junction held 13 bases outside the gene matches. Germline V gene data show CDR1 as LGHDT and CDR2 as YNNKEL (reference sequence). The CDR3 is made up of 16 amino acids.